The 14 T cell receptor beta chains listed next were all sequenced from one sample in a study of shared clonotypes between healthy human individuals. This table comes from immunoSEQ multiplex PCR, and its TCRdb copy is limited to in-frame clones, with some not included. The table shows fewer than 3 million clones, with about 90% occurring only once. Material: naive CD4+ T cells from PBMCs. Subset reported: CD45RA+ positively selected. These receptors all come from a man aged 18 to 29 in good health. Some clones in this sample may be carry-over from other donors' samples.

V and J are TRBV5-6 and TRBJ2-3; D unresolved. From germline, CDR1 is SGHDT and CDR2 YYEEEE. The V end was cut by 6 bases, the J end by 10 bases, with 18 bases between. This CDR3 has 13 residues. The CDR3 loop is CASTLRGFSPQYF. The CDR3 coding sequence is TGTGCCAGCACCCTACGCGGTTTTTCGCCGCAGTATTTT. The whole variable domain, filled in from reference TRBV5-6 and TRBJ2-3, reads DAGVTQSPTHLIKTRGQQVTLRCSPKSGHDTVSWYQQALGQGPQFIFQYYEEEERQRGNFPDRFSGHQFPNYSSELNVNALLLGDSALYLCASTLRGFSPQYFGPGTRLTVL.

This clone was observed a handful of times. The chain carries TRBV7-9 and TRBJ1-1; 7 bases match TRBD1. This CDR3 comprises 16 residues. The V and J ends lost 5 bases and 0 bases, in that order; junction bases with no gene match: 9. In germline, CDR1 is SEHNR, CDR2 FQNEAQ (reference sequence). CDR3: CASSAPPGQMNTEAFF. The CDR3 bases are TGTGCCAGCAGCGCCCCACCGGGACAGATGAACACTGAAGCTTTCTTT.

Details on this clone: The sample holds other DNA sequences that translate to the same CDR3. The CDR3 DNA sequence: TGTGCCAGCTCTCCCGGGACAGGGGGATACAATGAGCAGTTCTTC. This encodes CASSPGTGGYNEQFF. The chain couples TRBV18 to TRBJ2-1, with 11 bases fitting TRBD1. The V and J ends lost 6 bases and 4 bases, in that order; junction bases with no gene match: 5. Germline lookup yields CDR1 KGHSH and CDR2 LQKENI. The CDR3 runs to 15 residues.

V and J are TRBV6-5 and TRBJ2-3; D is undetermined. The V and J ends lost 2 bases and 1 base respectively, with 7 bases between them. The CDR3 is 14 amino acids. Germline CDR1 MNHEY, CDR2 SVGAGI. The CDR3 coding sequence is TGTGCCAGCAGTTACCAGGCACGCACAGATACGCAGTATTTT. Amino acids: CASSYQARTDTQYF.

The chain recombines TRBV28 with TRBJ2-1; possible D gene TRBD1, 5 bases. Germline assignment: CDR1 MDHEN and CDR2 SYDVKM. Deletions cut 7 bases from V and 9 bases from J, with 16 bases between. CDR3 length: 13 amino acids. CDR3 protein: CASTQGTSREQFF. CDR3 nucleotides: TGTGCCAGCACCCAGGGCACTTCTCGTGAGCAGTTCTTC.

On this clone: This sample also contains other DNA sequences that code for the same CDR3. This chain links TRBV11-3 with TRBJ1-2; D remains unclear. The CDR3 sequence is 13 residues long. CDR1 is SGHNT, CDR2 YENEEA, per germline. The V end was cut by 1 base, the J end by 3 bases, with 6 bases between. The chain's CDR3 is CASSLGGDYGYTF. CDR3 nucleotide sequence: TGTGCCAGCAGCTTAGGCGGGGACTATGGCTACACCTTC.

The V call is TRBV6-5, the J call TRBJ2-7; D not certain. V shed 2 bases and J shed 2 bases, with 10 bases lying between them. Germline assignment: CDR1 MNHEY and CDR2 SVGAGI. The CDR3 spans 14 residues. The CDR3 DNA sequence: TGTGCCAGCAGTTACGGGATAGGACCCTACGAGCAGTACTTC. Its protein product is CASSYGIGPYEQYF.

The sample holds one count of this clone. Other DNA variants within this sample encode the same CDR3. This chain connects TRBV15 to TRBJ2-1; D call uncertain. The germline V gene has CDR1 LNHNV and CDR2 YYDKDF (reference sequence). The ends were cut back, 3 bases at V and 2 bases at J, with 2 bases in the middle. The CDR3 contains 12 residues. The CDR3 sequence is CATSSAYNEQFF. In nucleotides, the CDR3 is TGTGCCACCAGCAGTGCCTACAATGAGCAGTTCTTC. The full variable domain, completed using reference TRBV15 and TRBJ2-1, is DAMVIQNPRYQVTQFGKPVTLSCSQTLNHNVMYWYQQKSSQAPKLLFHYYDKDFNNEADTPDNFQSRRPNTSFCFLDIRSPGLGDTAMYLCATSSAYNEQFFGPGTRLTVL.

This chain connects TRBV11-1 to TRBJ2-1, with 9 bases aligning to TRBD1. CDR3 length equals 18 residues. Germline CDR1 and CDR2: SGHAT and FQDESV (reference sequence). Losses at the gene ends were 0 bases for V and 1 base for J; bases not matched to a gene: 7. DNA for the CDR3: TGTGCCAGCAGCTTAGCCGGCGGACAGGGGAGGTCCTACAATGAGCAGTTCTTC. It specifies CASSLAGGQGRSYNEQFF.

V gene TRBV29-1 combines with J gene TRBJ2-2, with D possibly TRBD1 on 7 matching bases. Germline CDR1 SQVTM, CDR2 ANQGSEA. The CDR3 is made up of 15 amino acids. Trimming cost V 4 bases and J 0 bases, with 12 bases left between them. CDR3 region: CSVVRDSANTGELFF. CDR3 nucleotides: TGCAGCGTTGTGCGGGACAGTGCGAACACCGGGGAGCTGTTTTTT.

V is TRBV10-3 and J is TRBJ2-1, with 7 bases identical to TRBD1. The CDR3 spans 15 residues. V gave up 11 bases and J gave up 10 bases; unmatched junction bases: 20. Germline lookup yields CDR1 ENHRY and CDR2 SYGVKD. This chain's CDR3 is CASEDRHGVVSEQFF. Written as DNA, the CDR3 is TGTGCCTCCGAGGACAGGCACGGCGTTGTAAGCGAGCAGTTCTTC.

In regard to this clone: This sample includes further DNA sequences coding for the same CDR3. The rearrangement joins TRBV6-6 to TRBJ2-3, with D maybe TRBD1 (5 bases). With 3 bases removed from V and 6 bases from J, the gap between germline ends came to 10 bases. The length of the CDR3 is 13 residues. CDR1 MNHNY and CDR2 SVGAGI come from the germline V gene (reference sequence). CDR3 amino acids: CASSYSGADTQYF. The CDR3 DNA reads as TGTGCCAGCAGTTATTCTGGGGCCGATACGCAGTATTTT.

This chain links TRBV19 with TRBJ2-2; 8 bases agree with TRBD2. CDR3 length: 17 amino acids. Germline V gene data show CDR1 as LNHDA and CDR2 as SQIVND (reference sequence). The trim removed 5 bases at V and 7 bases at J, leaving 15 bases unmatched. The CDR3 DNA is TGTGCCAGTAGTTTGACACTAGCGGATTTGAGTGGCGGGGAGCTGTTTTTT. Translation gives CASSLTLADLSGGELFF.

The sample holds a few counts of this clone. Other DNA sequences in the sample encode the same CDR3. This sequence joins TRBV18 and TRBJ2-5, with TRBD1 matching 8 bases. With V trimmed by 3 bases and J by 4 bases, 1 base remained unmatched. The CDR3 totals 13 residues. Germline loops: CDR1 KGHSH, CDR2 LQKENI. The CDR3 sequence is CASSPQGAETQYF. For the CDR3, the DNA is TGTGCCAGCTCACCCCAGGGGGCAGAGACCCAGTACTTC. Variable domain in full (rest from reference TRBV18 and TRBJ2-5): NAGVMQNPRHLVRRRGQEARLRCSPMKGHSHVYWYRQLPEEGLKFMVYLQKENIIDESGMPKERFSAEFPKEGPSILRIQQVVRGDSAAYFCASSPQGAETQYFGPGTRLLVL.